The next 3 T cell receptor beta chains were all read from a single sample in a study of human T cells and chemical hapten exposure. TCRdb reprocessed the RACE reads with MiXCR, giving one entry per CDR3 protein. The table includes tens of thousands of distinct CDR3 sequences, around 12% detected once. Time point here: pre-sensitization, week 0. Treatment in this sample: therapeutic diphenylcyclopropenone sensitization with weekly scalp DPC. The authors extracted total RNA from unfractionated whole blood. The material was whole blood, obtained in connection with sensitization to the hapten diphenylcyclopropenone (DPC). These receptor sequences come from a woman in her 40s with alopecia areata. Some clones in this sample may be carry-over from other donors' samples.

This clonotype was recorded many times. This chain links TRBV29-1 with TRBJ2-1; a weak D match, TRBD2 (5 bases). V lost 3 bases and J 1 base, leaving 16 bases between the germline ends. The CDR3 runs to 16 residues. The V gene's germline CDR1 is SQVTM and CDR2 ANQGSEA. CDR3 region: CSVDGGQLGSYNEQFF. CDR3 coding DNA: TGCAGCGTTGATGGAGGTCAGCTGGGATCCTACAATGAGCAGTTCTTC.

There are many counts of this clonotype. CDR3 nucleotide sequence: TGTGCCAGCAGCCCGGGACAGGGGGCTAGCAATCAGCCCCAGCATTTT. Translation: CASSPGQGASNQPQHF. The chain links TRBV7-2 to TRBJ1-5, with TRBD1 identical over 12 bases. The junction had 2 bases not matched to a gene; V was cut back by 5 bases and J by 0 bases. The CDR3 spans 16 residues. CDR1 and CDR2 from the germline V gene are SGHTA and FQGNSA.

This clonotype was observed many times. The chain employs TRBV27 and TRBJ2-7; 8 positions agree with TRBD2. The germline V gene encodes CDR1 MNHEY and CDR2 SMNVEV (reference sequence). The CDR3 loop spans 16 amino acids. Germline trimming cut 0 bases from V and 2 bases from J; bases unmatched to any gene: 6. The CDR3 sequence is CASSLSLRGAAYEQYF. The CDR3 DNA reads TGTGCCAGCAGTTTATCGTTGCGGGGGGCAGCCTACGAGCAGTACTTC.